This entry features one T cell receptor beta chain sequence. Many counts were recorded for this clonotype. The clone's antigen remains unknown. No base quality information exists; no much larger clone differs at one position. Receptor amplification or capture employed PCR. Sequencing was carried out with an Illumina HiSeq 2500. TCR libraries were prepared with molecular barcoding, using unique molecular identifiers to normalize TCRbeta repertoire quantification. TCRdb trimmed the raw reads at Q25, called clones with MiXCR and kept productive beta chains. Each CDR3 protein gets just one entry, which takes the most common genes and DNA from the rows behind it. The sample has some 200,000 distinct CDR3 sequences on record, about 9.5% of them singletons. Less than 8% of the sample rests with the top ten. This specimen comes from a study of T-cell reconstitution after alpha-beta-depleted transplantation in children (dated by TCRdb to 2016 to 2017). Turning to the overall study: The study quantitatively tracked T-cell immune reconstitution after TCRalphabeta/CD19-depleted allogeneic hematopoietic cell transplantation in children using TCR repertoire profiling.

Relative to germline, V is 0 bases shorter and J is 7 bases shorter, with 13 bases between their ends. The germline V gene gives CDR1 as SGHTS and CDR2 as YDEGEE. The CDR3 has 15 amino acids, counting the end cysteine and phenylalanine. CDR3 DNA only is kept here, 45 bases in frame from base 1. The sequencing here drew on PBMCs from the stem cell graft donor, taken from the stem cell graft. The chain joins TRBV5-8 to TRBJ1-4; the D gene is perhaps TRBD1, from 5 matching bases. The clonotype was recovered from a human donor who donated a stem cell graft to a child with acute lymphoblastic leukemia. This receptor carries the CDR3 CASSLVGQGGEKLFF. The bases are TGTGCCAGCAGCTTGGTCGGGCAGGGCGGTGAAAAACTGTTTTTT.